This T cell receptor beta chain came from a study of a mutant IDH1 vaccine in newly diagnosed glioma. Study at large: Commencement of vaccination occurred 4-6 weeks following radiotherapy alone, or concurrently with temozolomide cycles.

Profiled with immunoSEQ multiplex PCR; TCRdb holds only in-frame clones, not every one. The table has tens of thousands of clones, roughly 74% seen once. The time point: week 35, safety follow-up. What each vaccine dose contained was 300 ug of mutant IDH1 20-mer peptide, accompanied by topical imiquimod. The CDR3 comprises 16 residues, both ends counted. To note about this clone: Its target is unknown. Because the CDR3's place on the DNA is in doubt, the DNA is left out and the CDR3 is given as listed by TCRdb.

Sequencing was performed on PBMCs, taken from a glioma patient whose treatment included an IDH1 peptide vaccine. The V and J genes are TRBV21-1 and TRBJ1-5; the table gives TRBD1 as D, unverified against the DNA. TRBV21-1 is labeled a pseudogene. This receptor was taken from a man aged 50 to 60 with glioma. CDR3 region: CASSKVGTGSNQPQHF.